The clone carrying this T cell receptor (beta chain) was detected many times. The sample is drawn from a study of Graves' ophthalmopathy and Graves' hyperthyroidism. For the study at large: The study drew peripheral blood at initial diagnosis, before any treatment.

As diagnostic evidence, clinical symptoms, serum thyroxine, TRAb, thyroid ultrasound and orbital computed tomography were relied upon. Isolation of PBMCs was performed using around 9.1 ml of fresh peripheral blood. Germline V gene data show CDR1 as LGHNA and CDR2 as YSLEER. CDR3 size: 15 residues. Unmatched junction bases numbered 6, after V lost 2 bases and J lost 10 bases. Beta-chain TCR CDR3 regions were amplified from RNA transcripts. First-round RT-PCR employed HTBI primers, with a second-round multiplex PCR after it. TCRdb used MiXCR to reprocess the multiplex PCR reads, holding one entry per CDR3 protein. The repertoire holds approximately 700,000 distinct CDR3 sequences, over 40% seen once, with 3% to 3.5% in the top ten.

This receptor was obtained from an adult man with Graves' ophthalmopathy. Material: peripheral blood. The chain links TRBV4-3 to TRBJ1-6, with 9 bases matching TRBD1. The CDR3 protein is CASSQSRQGGSPLHF. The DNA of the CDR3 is TGCGCCAGCAGCCAATCGAGACAGGGGGGCTCACCCCTCCACTTT.